One sample yielded the 5 T cell receptor beta chains listed below, sequenced in a study of early T cells in non-severe SARS-CoV-2 infection. Each CDR3 protein is one row after TCRdb ran MiXCR on the 5' RACE reads. The table has approximately 65,000 distinct CDR3 sequences, around 13% seen once; the top ten hold roughly an eighth. Specimen: whole blood. The receptors derive from an adult who was a healthcare worker with PCR-confirmed SARS-CoV-2 infection or an uninfected control (not recorded which).

This clonotype was seen repeatedly, ten times or more. The V and J genes are TRBV7-3 and TRBJ1-2; no clear D gene. The length of the CDR3 is 15 residues. Germline values: CDR1 SGHTA, CDR2 FQGTGA. The germline V and J ends were trimmed by 5 bases and 6 bases, with 19 bases remaining between them. CDR3 nucleotides: TGTGCCAGCAGCAGAGGAGAGGGAAGTAGGCATGGCTACACCTTC. Its protein is CASSRGEGSRHGYTF.

The rearrangement uses TRBV11-2 and TRBJ1-1; 10 bases are a match to TRBD1. Per the germline V gene, CDR1 is SGHAT and CDR2 is FQNNGV. The CDR3 is 15 amino acids. The ends lost 4 bases at V and 5 bases at J; junction bases unmatched: 7. The CDR3 loop reads CASSSPTGGFTEAFF. The CDR3 DNA reads as TGTGCCAGCAGCTCACCGACAGGGGGCTTTACTGAAGCTTTCTTT.

In its sample, this clonotype was seen a few times. The rearrangement links TRBV4-3 to TRBJ2-3, with D tentatively TRBD2 (7 bases). The germline gives CDR1 LGHNA, CDR2 YSLEER. V dropped 2 bases and J dropped 4 bases, with 22 bases sitting between them. The CDR3 has 18 residues. The CDR3 sequence: CASSQRWGGIQGPDTQYF. The DNA for the CDR3 is TGCGCCAGCAGCCAACGATGGGGGGGGATACAGGGCCCAGATACGCAGTATTTT.

The rearrangement links TRBV12-3 or TRBV12-4 to TRBJ1-1; 8 positions agree with TRBD1. V was pared by 4 bases and J by 3 bases, with 4 bases of the junction left unmatched. The CDR3 runs 14 residues. CDR3 loop: CASSSTGGDTEAFF. The CDR3 nucleotides read TGTGCCAGCAGTTCCACAGGGGGGGACACTGAAGCTTTCTTT.

This clonotype turned up a few times. CDR3 in amino acids: CASSLEAVYGYTF. CDR3 bases: TGTGCCAGCAGCTTAGAGGCAGTTTATGGCTACACCTTC. The chain combines TRBV7-2 with TRBJ1-2, with unresolved D. The CDR3 is made up of 13 amino acids. Germline V gene data show CDR1 as SGHTA and CDR2 as FQGNSA. Trimming left V 1 base short and J 5 bases short, with 8 bases between.